These 21 T cell receptor beta chains came from one sample sequenced in a study of beta chain features in type 1 diabetes. Study findings and constraints: Shorter TCRB CDR3s, moderately but significantly so, marked every one of the four CD4+ subsets in Type 1 diabetes patients.

These receptors have no known antigen. cDNA synthesis used the whole RNA isolate, giving expressed TCRB sequences. The protocol was immunoSEQ multiplex PCR, while the TCRdb copy is restricted to in-frame clones and leaves out a portion. This sample has over 150,000 clones, with approximately 8% found just once. The sample taken for sequencing was central memory CD4+ T cells from blood. The origin of the receptors is a man younger than 30 with type 1 diabetes.

The gene calls are TRBV30 and TRBJ1-2, with a tentative D call TRBD1 (5 bases). With 0 bases removed from V and 4 bases from J, the gap between germline ends came to 6 bases. The CDR3 sequence is 12 residues long. The V gene's germline CDR1 is GTSNPN and CDR2 SVGIG (reference sequence). The CDR3 reads CAWSVQVYGYTF. The CDR3 bases are TGTGCCTGGAGTGTACAGGTCTATGGCTACACCTTC.

This chain uses TRBV6-5 with TRBJ1-5, with 9 bases that match TRBD1. Trimming removed 6 bases from V and 7 bases from J; junction bases left unmatched: 4. CDR1 MNHEY and CDR2 SVGAGI come from the germline V gene. The CDR3 contains 13 residues. The CDR3 protein is CASRTTGGQPQHF. The CDR3 nucleotides are TGTGCCAGCAGGACTACAGGGGGCCAGCCCCAGCATTTT.

The genes are TRBV14 and TRBJ1-2; no reliable D call. Germline CDR1 SGHDN, CDR2 FVKESK. V lost 0 bases, J lost 4 bases, and 12 bases lay in between. This CDR3 region has 15 residues. CDR3 in amino acids: CASSQESAGIYGYTF. Written as DNA, the CDR3 is TGTGCCAGCAGCCAAGAATCGGCAGGAATCTATGGCTACACCTTC.

The chain couples TRBV6-1 to TRBJ2-5; no definite D call. Germline CDR1 and CDR2: MNHNS and SASEGT. Trimming cost V 3 bases and J 0 bases, with 8 bases left between them. The CDR3 runs 14 residues. The CDR3 bases are TGTGCCAGCAGTGAGTCCAGGTACCAAGAGACCCAGTACTTC. This translates into CASSESRYQETQYF.

The rearrangement uses TRBV4-2 and TRBJ1-2; 7 bases fit TRBD1. The CDR3 sequence is 15 residues long. After removal of 1 base from V and 8 bases from J, the junction contained 10 bases not matched to a gene. Germline assignment: CDR1 LGHNA and CDR2 YNFKEQ. In DNA form, the CDR3 reads TGTGCCAGCAGCCAAGTAACTACAGGGGAAAAAGGCTACACCTTC. Residues: CASSQVTTGEKGYTF.

At least ten counts were recorded for this clone. The chain is built from TRBV11-2 and TRBJ2-3, with no clear D. V was cut by 3 bases and J by 5 bases, with 6 bases left in between. This CDR3 contains 12 residues. The germline V gene has CDR1 SGHAT and CDR2 FQNNGV. The CDR3 loop reads CASSFYIDTQYF. In nucleotides, the CDR3 is TGTGCCAGCAGCTTTTACATAGATACGCAGTATTTT.

The sample holds many counts of this clone. V and J are TRBV2 and TRBJ2-7, with TRBD1 matching 7 bases. The V and J ends lost 0 bases and 9 bases, in that order; junction bases with no gene match: 8. Looked up from germline, CDR1 is SNHLY and CDR2 is FYNNEI. The CDR3 runs to 14 residues. The CDR3 protein is CASSEADTTGVQYF. CDR3 sequence (DNA): TGTGCCAGCAGTGAAGCGGACACTACAGGGGTGCAGTACTTC.

This clone has more than one count but fewer than ten. V and J are TRBV6-6 and TRBJ2-7; no clear D gene. The CDR3 sequence is 11 residues long. Germline values: CDR1 MNHNY, CDR2 SVGAGI (reference sequence). V was cut by 6 bases and J by 6 bases, with 9 bases left in between. CDR3 region: CASSGFSEQYF. In nucleotides, the CDR3 is TGTGCCAGCAGCGGGTTTTCCGAGCAGTACTTC.

V gene TRBV7-2 combines with J gene TRBJ1-2; the D is unclear. CDR1 SGHTA and CDR2 FQGNSA come from the germline V gene. The length of the CDR3 is 14 residues. Trimming left V 1 base short and J 2 bases short, with 8 bases between. The CDR3 region is CASSLVGGNYGYTF. The CDR3 nucleotides read TGTGCCAGCAGCTTAGTCGGCGGCAACTATGGCTACACCTTC.

This clone was picked up many times. No DNA is shown, since the ends of the CDR3 on it are uncertain; the CDR3 is the one TCRdb lists. This chain connects TRBV5-1 to TRBJ1-5; no check of the table's D call, TRBD1, against the DNA was made. Including both end residues, the CDR3 is 14 amino acids long. CDR1 is SGHRS and CDR2 is YFSETQ in the germline V gene. CDR3: CASSFGPGDQPQHF.

In its sample, this clone was seen a few times. The rearrangement links TRBV15 to TRBJ2-5, with 14 bases identical to TRBD2. Germline V gives CDR1 LNHNV, CDR2 YYDKDF (reference sequence). This CDR3 region has 16 residues. Unmatched junction bases numbered 5, after V lost 7 bases and J lost 1 base. This CDR3 reads CATTKGLAGVQETQYF. Written as DNA, the CDR3 is TGTGCCACCACCAAGGGACTAGCGGGGGTCCAAGAGACCCAGTACTTC. Looking up the rest from reference TRBV15 and TRBJ2-5 gives the full variable domain: DAMVIQNPRYQVTQFGKPVTLSCSQTLNHNVMYWYQQKSSQAPKLLFHYYDKDFNNEADTPDNFQSRRPNTSFCFLDIRSPGLGDTAMYLCATTKGLAGVQETQYFGPGTRLLVL.

This clone has more than one count but fewer than ten. This chain connects TRBV28 to TRBJ1-6; 10 bases match TRBD1. The CDR3 length is 17 residues. In germline, CDR1 is MDHEN, CDR2 SYDVKM. Trimming took 8 bases from V and 4 from J; bases not matched to a gene: 11. CDR3 protein: CASRGWDRGNYNSPLHF. The CDR3 DNA reads TGTGCCAGCCGAGGGTGGGACAGGGGCAATTATAATTCACCCCTCCACTTT.

This clone was observed a few times. The chain joins TRBV11-2 to TRBJ2-5; TRBD1 matches at 10 bases. This CDR3 is 15 amino acids long. Germline V gives CDR1 SGHAT, CDR2 FQNNGV. V lost 5 bases, J lost 2 bases, and 5 bases stayed unmatched. DNA of the CDR3: TGTGCCAGCAGCCAAGGACAGGGGGTGCAAGAGACCCAGTACTTC. Its protein is CASSQGQGVQETQYF.

This clone was seen more than once but under ten times. The rearrangement links TRBV30 to TRBJ1-2; the D gene is possibly TRBD1 (5 bases). Between the trimmed V and J ends, which lost 0 bases and 0 bases, there was a span of 8 bases. Germline CDR1 GTSNPN, CDR2 SVGIG (reference sequence). The CDR3 has 14 amino acids. CDR3 in amino acids: CAWSVKGSNYGYTF. CDR3 coding DNA: TGTGCCTGGAGTGTAAAGGGGTCTAACTATGGCTACACCTTC.

This sequence joins TRBV30 and TRBJ2-5, with 11 bases that match TRBD2. V dropped 4 bases and J dropped 11; count of bases not matched to a gene: 12. Germline CDR1 GTSNPN, CDR2 SVGIG (reference sequence). CDR3 size: 14 residues. CDR3 sequence (DNA): TGTGCCTGGACCCTACTAGCGGGAGCCGGTGAGCAGTACTTC. The encoded protein is CAWTLLAGAGEQYF.

This clone turned up a few times. The chain uses TRBV4-1 and TRBJ2-1, with 7 bases identical to TRBD1. The length of the CDR3 is 13 residues. The trim removed 0 bases at V and 16 bases at J, leaving 9 bases unmatched. The germline V gene encodes CDR1 MGHRA and CDR2 YSYEKL. The CDR3 DNA reads TGCGCCAGCAGCCAAGATCTCGAGGGGGCTAAATTCTTC. Its translation: CASSQDLEGAKFF.

The chain is built from TRBV2 and TRBJ1-2; D is undetermined. The germline CDR1 and CDR2 sequences are SNHLY and FYNNEI. This CDR3 spans 13 amino acids. V shed 3 bases and J shed 2 bases, with 7 bases lying between them. The CDR3 reads CASSDVPNYGYTF. CDR3 coding DNA: TGTGCCAGCAGTGACGTCCCGAACTATGGCTACACCTTC. Variable domain in full (rest from reference TRBV2 and TRBJ1-2): EPEVTQTPSHQVTQMGQEVILRCVPISNHLYFYWYRQILGQKVEFLVSFYNNEISEKSEIFDDQFSVERPDGSNFTLKIRSTKLEDSAMYFCASSDVPNYGYTFGSGTRLTVV.

This clone occurred a few times. V usage is TRBV9 and J usage is TRBJ2-7; the match to TRBD1 covers 10 bases. The CDR3 contains 15 residues. Germline V lookup: CDR1 SGDLS, CDR2 YYNGEE. Unmatched junction bases numbered 6, after V lost 3 bases and J lost 3 bases. DNA for the CDR3: TGTGCCAGCAGCGCCAAGGGACAGGGGAACTACGAGCAGTACTTC. Encoded protein: CASSAKGQGNYEQYF.

The sample holds a few counts of this clone. This sequence joins TRBV29-1 and TRBJ2-7; possibly TRBD1 for D (5 bases). V shed 6 bases and J shed 0 bases, with 12 bases lying between them. Germline values: CDR1 SQVTM, CDR2 ANQGSEA. The CDR3 totals 13 residues. CDR3 nucleotides: TGCAGCGTACGACAGAGGAGCTCCTACGAGCAGTACTTC. Protein sequence: CSVRQRSSYEQYF.

In its sample, this clone was seen a few times. V and J are TRBV28 and TRBJ2-5; the match to TRBD1 covers 9 bases. V shed 6 bases, J shed 5 bases, and the junction held 13 bases outside the gene matches. CDR3 length equals 16 residues. CDR1 is MDHEN and CDR2 is SYDVKM in the germline V gene. CDR3 nucleotide sequence: TGTGCCAGCAGCCCTGGCTCCGGGACAGGGAGGGAGACCCAGTACTTC. Translating gives CASSPGSGTGRETQYF.

The chain joins TRBV6-5 to TRBJ1-1; maybe TRBD1 (5 bases). The CDR3 contains 15 residues. The ends were cut back, 0 bases at V and 2 bases at J, with 10 bases in the middle. The V gene's germline CDR1 is MNHEY and CDR2 SVGAGI. The CDR3 loop is CASSYSTVLNTEAFF. DNA for the CDR3: TGTGCCAGCAGTTACTCGACAGTCTTAAACACTGAAGCTTTCTTT.